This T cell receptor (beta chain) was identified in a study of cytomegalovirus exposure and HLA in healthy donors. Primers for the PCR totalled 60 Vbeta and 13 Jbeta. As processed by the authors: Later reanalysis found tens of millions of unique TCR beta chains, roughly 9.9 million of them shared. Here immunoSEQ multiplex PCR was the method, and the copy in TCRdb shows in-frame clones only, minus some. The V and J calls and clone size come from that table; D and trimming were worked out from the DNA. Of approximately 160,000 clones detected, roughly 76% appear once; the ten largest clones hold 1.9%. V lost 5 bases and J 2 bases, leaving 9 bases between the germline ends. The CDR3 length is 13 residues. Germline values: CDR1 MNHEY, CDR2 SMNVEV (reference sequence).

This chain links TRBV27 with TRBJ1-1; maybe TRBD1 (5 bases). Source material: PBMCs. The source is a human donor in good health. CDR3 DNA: TGTGCCAGCAGTAGCGGGGGTAACACTGAAGCTTTCTTT. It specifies CASSSGGNTEAFF.